Sequencing of this T cell receptor beta chain was carried out in a study of T cell clonotyping in hematopoietic cell transplantation. TCRdb's table, derived via immunoSEQ multiplex PCR, lists solely in-frame clones and lacks some. The sample yields roughly 13,000 clones, 94% seen once. The specimen comprised PBMCs, sampled 30 days after allogeneic stem cell transplant. This TCR was sampled from a male patient between 60 and 69 years old who had an allogeneic stem cell transplant from an unrelated donor, so the T cells may come from the graft donor. Some clones in this sample may be carry-over from other donors' samples.

The CDR3 is CAWSNAGNQPQHF. CDR3 sequence (DNA): TGTGCCTGGAGTAACGCGGGCAATCAGCCCCAGCATTTT. The chain employs TRBV30 and TRBJ1-5; D remains ambiguous. Looked up from germline, CDR1 is GTSNPN and CDR2 is SVGIG (reference sequence). This CDR3 contains 13 residues. Trimming stripped 2 bases from V and 2 bases from J, with 7 bases between.